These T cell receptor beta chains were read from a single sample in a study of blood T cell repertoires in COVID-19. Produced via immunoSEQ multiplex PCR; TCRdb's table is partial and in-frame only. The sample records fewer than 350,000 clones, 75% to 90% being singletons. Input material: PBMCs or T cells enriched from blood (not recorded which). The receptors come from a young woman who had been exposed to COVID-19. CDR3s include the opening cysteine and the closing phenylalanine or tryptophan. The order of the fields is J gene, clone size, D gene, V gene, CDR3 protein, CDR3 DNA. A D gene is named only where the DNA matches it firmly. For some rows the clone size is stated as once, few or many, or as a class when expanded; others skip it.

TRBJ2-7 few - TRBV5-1 CASSLLQYYEQYF TGCGCCAGCAGCTTGTTACAGTACTACGAGCAGTACTTC
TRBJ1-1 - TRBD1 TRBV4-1 CASSQGTGVMNTEAFF TGCGCCAGCAGCCAAGGGACAGGGGTGATGAACACTGAAGCTTTCTTT
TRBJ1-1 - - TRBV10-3 CAITSDRNTEAFF TGTGCCATCACCTCAGACAGGAACACTGAAGCTTTCTTT
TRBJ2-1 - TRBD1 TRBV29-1 CSVRTQGRPNEQFF TGCAGCGTTCGCACACAGGGGCGCCCCAATGAGCAGTTCTTC
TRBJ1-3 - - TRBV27 CASSPTGQFSSGNTIYF TGTGCCAGCAGCCCAACTGGACAATTTTCCTCTGGAAACACCATATATTTT
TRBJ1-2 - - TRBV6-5 CASTLPEDYGYTF TGTGCCAGCACTCTCCCGGAGGACTATGGCTACACCTTC
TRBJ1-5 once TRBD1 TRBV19 CASSIPPGGGNQPQHF TGTGCCAGTAGTATCCCCCCAGGGGGTGGCAATCAGCCCCAGCATTTT
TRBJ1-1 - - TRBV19 CASSRRERWREAFF TGTGCCAGTAGTAGGAGGGAGAGGTGGCGTGAAGCTTTCTTT
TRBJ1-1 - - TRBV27 CASRETSGSPTEAFF TGTGCCAGCAGGGAAACAAGTGGGAGTCCCACTGAAGCTTTCTTT
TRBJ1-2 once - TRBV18 CASSPDRVYGYTF TGTGCCAGCTCACCGGACAGAGTCTATGGCTACACCTTC
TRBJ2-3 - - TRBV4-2 CASSQGEGGRATDTQYF TGTGCCAGCAGCCAGGGGGAGGGGGGCAGGGCCACAGATACGCAGTATTTT
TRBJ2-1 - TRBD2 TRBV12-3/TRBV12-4 CASSLLAGNEQFF TGTGCCAGCAGTTTACTAGCGGGGAATGAGCAGTTCTTC
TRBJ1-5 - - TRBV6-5 CASSTQGNQPQHF TGTGCCAGCTCGACCCAGGGCAATCAGCCCCAGCATTTT
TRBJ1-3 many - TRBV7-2 CASSVQGTGNTIYF TGTGCCAGCAGCGTGCAGGGGACCGGAAACACCATATATTTT
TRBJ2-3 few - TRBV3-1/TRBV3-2 CASSQNGAELKGGTDTQYF TGTGCCAGCAGCCAAAATGGGGCGGAGTTAAAAGGTGGCACAGATACGCAGTATTTT
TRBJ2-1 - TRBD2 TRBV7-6 CASSSRSGSHNEQFF TGTGCCAGCAGCTCCCGTAGCGGGAGTCACAATGAGCAGTTCTTC
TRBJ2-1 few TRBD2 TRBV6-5 CASRDGLAAYNEQFF TGTGCCAGCAGAGATGGACTAGCGGCCTACAATGAGCAGTTCTTC
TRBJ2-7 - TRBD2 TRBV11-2 CASSPGTSYEQYF TGTGCCAGCAGCCCAGGGACTAGCTACGAGCAGTACTTC
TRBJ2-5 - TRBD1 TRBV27 CASSGLRTGGAEETQYF TGTGCCAGCAGCGGACTTAGGACAGGGGGCGCCGAAGAGACCCAGTACTTC
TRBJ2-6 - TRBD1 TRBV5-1 CASSPGQGSGGANVLTF TGCGCCAGCAGCCCGGGACAGGGGTCGGGAGGGGCCAACGTCCTGACTTTC
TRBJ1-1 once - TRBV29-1 CSVEAQPRGGEAFF TGCAGCGTTGAAGCTCAACCTCGGGGAGGGGAAGCTTTCTTT
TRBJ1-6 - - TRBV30 CAWSVKDSANSPLHF TGTGCCTGGAGTGTAAAGGACAGCGCTAATTCACCCCTCCACTTT
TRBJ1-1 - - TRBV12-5 CASEPGPNTEAFF TGTGCTAGTGAACCAGGTCCGAACACTGAAGCTTTCTTT
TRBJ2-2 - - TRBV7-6 CASSLETGTGELFF TGTGCCAGCAGCTTAGAAACAGGGACCGGGGAGCTGTTTTTT
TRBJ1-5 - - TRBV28 CASHIERGAQPQHF TGTGCCAGCCACATCGAGCGGGGGGCACAGCCCCAGCATTTT
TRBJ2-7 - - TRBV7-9 CASSLGANPTYEQYF TGTGCCAGCAGCTTAGGGGCCAATCCGACCTACGAGCAGTACTTC
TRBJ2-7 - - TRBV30 CAWSVPVSEQYF TGTGCCTGGAGTGTTCCTGTATCCGAGCAGTACTTC